The 29 T cell receptor beta chains presented below share a single source sample, sequenced in a study of blood T cell repertoires in COVID-19. Data came from immunoSEQ multiplex PCR; TCRdb stores just in-frame clones and leaves some out. The table lists 140,000 to 150,000 clones, around four fifths of them singletons. Specimen: peripheral blood. All receptors derive from a woman aged 40 to 49 with active or convalescent COVID-19.

The chain has TRBV11-3 and TRBJ2-1, with D perhaps TRBD1 (7 bases). The CDR3 contains 16 residues. Trimming removed 5 bases from V and 7 bases from J, with 21 bases in between. Per the germline V gene, CDR1 is SGHNT and CDR2 is YENEEA. The DNA for the CDR3 is TGTGCCAGCAGCCCAGGGGGGTCTAGGGCCCGGAATGAGCAGTTCTTC. It is translated as CASSPGGSRARNEQFF.

The chain carries TRBV12-3 or TRBV12-4 and TRBJ1-1; D unclear. Trimming left V 6 bases short and J 0 bases short, with 8 bases between. The CDR3 totals 13 residues. In DNA, the CDR3 is TGTGCCAGCAGCCCTGACATGAACACTGAAGCTTTCTTT. Its protein product is CASSPDMNTEAFF.

This rearrangement joins TRBV28 to TRBJ1-3, with TRBD1 as a possible D gene (5 bases). V was trimmed by 6 bases and J by 8 bases, leaving 14 bases between them. The CDR3 is made up of 13 amino acids. CDR1 MDHEN and CDR2 SYDVKM come from the germline V gene. This CDR3 is CASRTARTDTIYF. The DNA of the CDR3 is TGTGCCAGCAGGACAGCCAGAACGGACACCATATATTTT.

The V gene is TRBV4-3, the J gene TRBJ1-2; 9 nucleotides agree with TRBD1. The V and J ends lost 0 bases and 7 bases, in that order; junction bases with no gene match: 6. The CDR3 covers 15 residues. Germline values: CDR1 LGHNA, CDR2 YSLEER. CDR3 region: CASSQDHGTGSGYTF. CDR3 in DNA: TGCGCCAGCAGCCAAGATCACGGGACAGGGAGTGGCTACACCTTC.

The J gene is TRBJ2-3, the V gene TRBV6-2 or TRBV6-3; 13 nucleotides align to TRBD2. J lost 1 base, V lost 6 bases, and 7 bases had no gene match. The CDR3 runs 17 residues. Looked up from germline, CDR1 is MNHEY and CDR2 is SVGEGT. CDR3 in DNA: TGTGCCAGCAGCCTTGGGACTAGCGGGGAACGCACAGATACGCAGTATTTT. Translated: CASSLGTSGERTDTQYF.

This clone has more than one count but fewer than ten. As DNA, the CDR3 is TGTGCCAGCAGCTTACGACTGACAGGCTACTCTGGAAACACCATATATTTT. Its translation: CASSLRLTGYSGNTIYF. The genes are TRBV5-6 and TRBJ1-3; D possibly corresponds to TRBD1 (6 bases). The CDR3 has 17 amino acids. Germline CDR1 is SGHDT and CDR2 is YYEEEE. V lost 2 bases and J lost 0, with 15 bases in between. Using reference TRBV5-6 and TRBJ1-3 for the parts outside the CDR3, the full variable domain is DAGVTQSPTHLIKTRGQQVTLRCSPKSGHDTVSWYQQALGQGPQFIFQYYEEEERQRGNFPDRFSGHQFPNYSSELNVNALLLGDSALYLCASSLRLTGYSGNTIYFGEGSWLTVV.

The rearrangement joins TRBV6-5 to TRBJ1-2, with 9 bases lining up with TRBD1. The J segment lost 8 bases and the V segment lost 6 bases, leaving 7 bases of the junction unmatched. Germline CDR1 MNHEY, CDR2 SVGAGI. The CDR3 extends over 13 amino acids. CDR3 sequence (DNA): TGTGCCAGCAGACGCCGGGACAGGGACGGCTACACCTTC. Amino acids: CASRRRDRDGYTF.

The J gene is TRBJ1-5, the V gene TRBV6-6; D may be TRBD1 (6 bases). CDR3 length equals 16 residues. Per germline, CDR1 MNHNY and CDR2 SVGAGI (reference sequence). The V and J ends lost 6 bases and 2 bases respectively, with 17 bases between them. CDR3: CASSSFGGLGNQPQHF. The CDR3 DNA follows: TGTGCCAGCAGCTCTTTCGGGGGGCTGGGCAATCAGCCCCAGCATTTT.

This rearrangement joins TRBV6-5 to TRBJ1-2; tentatively, D is TRBD1 (5 bases). The germline V gene encodes CDR1 MNHEY and CDR2 SVGAGI. CDR3 length: 14 amino acids. The ends were cut back, 6 bases at V and 10 bases at J, with 21 bases in the middle. The CDR3 loop reads CASRDPRVPSHYTF. As DNA, the CDR3 is TGTGCCAGCAGGGACCCCAGGGTTCCGAGCCACTACACCTTC.

The genes are TRBV5-5 and TRBJ1-6, with 8 positions matching TRBD1. The germline gives CDR1 SGHKS, CDR2 YYEKEE (reference sequence). The V and J ends lost 0 bases and 9 bases, in that order; junction bases with no gene match: 14. The CDR3 covers 18 residues. The CDR3 protein is CASSLAARGREISSPLHF. For the CDR3, the DNA is TGTGCCAGCAGCTTGGCCGCCAGGGGGCGAGAGATTAGTTCACCCCTCCACTTT.

This chain connects TRBV27 to TRBJ2-7, with D maybe TRBD1 (6 bases). V was cut by 1 base and J by 7 bases, with 11 bases left in between. The CDR3 spans 13 residues. Germline values: CDR1 MNHEY, CDR2 SMNVEV (reference sequence). CDR3 DNA sequence: TGTGCCAGCAGTTTATGGGAGCAGGGGGAGCAGTACTTC. The encoded protein is CASSLWEQGEQYF.

This chain uses TRBV6-6 with TRBJ1-2; D ambiguous. The V end lost 8 bases, the J end lost 2 bases, and 9 bases lay between the germline ends. CDR1 and CDR2 (germline): MNHNY, SVGAGI (reference sequence). The CDR3 has 12 residues. This CDR3 is CASREGNYGYTF. CDR3 coding DNA: TGTGCCAGCCGGGAGGGAAACTATGGCTACACCTTC.

The chain carries TRBV6-6 and TRBJ2-2; 8 positions agree with TRBD1. The CDR3 is 16 amino acids. Looked up from germline, CDR1 is MNHNY and CDR2 is SVGAGI (reference sequence). V lost 3 bases, J lost 1 base, and 4 bases stayed unmatched. CDR3 coding DNA: TGTGCCAGCAGTTATCGGACAGGGCTGAACACCGGGGAGCTGTTTTTT. This gives the protein CASSYRTGLNTGELFF.

The chain combines TRBV28 with TRBJ2-7, with D possibly being TRBD1 (6 bases). V was pared by 8 bases and J by 0 bases, with 11 bases between. Germline V gene data show CDR1 as MDHEN and CDR2 as SYDVKM. This CDR3 has 13 amino acids. The CDR3 nucleotides read TGTGCCAGCGGTAGGGACATCTCCTACGAGCAGTACTTC. Encoded protein: CASGRDISYEQYF.

The genes are TRBV30 and TRBJ1-5, with D uncertain. V was trimmed by 1 base and J by 5 bases, leaving 9 bases between them. The CDR3 consists of 13 residues. Germline values: CDR1 GTSNPN, CDR2 SVGIG (reference sequence). In DNA, the CDR3 is TGTGCCTGGAGTGAGGGAGAGCATCAGCCCCAGCATTTT. It yields the protein CAWSEGEHQPQHF.

V is TRBV11-2 and J is TRBJ1-1; 12 bases are a match to TRBD1. With V trimmed by 4 bases and J by 0 bases, 9 bases remained unmatched. Germline CDR1 SGHAT, CDR2 FQNNGV. CDR3 length: 18 amino acids. CDR3 region: CASSSPQGQGAMNTEAFF. The CDR3 bases are TGTGCCAGCAGCTCTCCCCAGGGACAGGGGGCAATGAACACTGAAGCTTTCTTT.

V is TRBV5-1 and J is TRBJ2-7; tentative D call: TRBD2 (7 bases). The CDR3 extends over 14 amino acids. With 3 bases removed from V and 1 base from J, the gap between germline ends came to 11 bases. Germline V gives CDR1 SGHRS, CDR2 YFSETQ. As DNA, the CDR3 is TGCGCCAGCAGCTGGGGGGGCCCTTCCTACGAGCAGTACTTC. It yields the protein CASSWGGPSYEQYF.

The chain recombines TRBV12-3 or TRBV12-4 with TRBJ1-3; D remains unclear. Trimming left V 6 bases short and J 0 bases short, with 6 bases between. This CDR3 has 13 residues. CDR3 sequence: CASSFPSGNTIYF. In nucleotides, the CDR3 is TGTGCCAGCAGCTTCCCCTCTGGAAACACCATATATTTT.

The CDR3 nucleotides read TGTGCCAGCAGACAGGGGGCCCCCTCTGGGGCCAACGTCCTGACTTTC. It specifies CASRQGAPSGANVLTF. The chain carries TRBV6-6 and TRBJ2-6, with 9 bases that match TRBD1. The J segment lost 0 bases and the V segment lost 6 bases, leaving 3 bases of the junction unmatched. Per the germline V gene, CDR1 is MNHNY and CDR2 is SVGAGI (reference sequence). This CDR3 has 16 residues.

Written as DNA, the CDR3 is TGTGCCAGTAGTATGGTAGCCCAACAAGAGACCCAGTACTTC. Translation: CASSMVAQQETQYF. This sequence joins TRBV19 and TRBJ2-5; no reliable D call. The V gene lost 3 bases and the J gene lost 2 bases, with 10 bases spanning the gap. Germline V CDR1 and CDR2: LNHDA, SQIVND (reference sequence). The CDR3 loop spans 14 amino acids.

The chain joins TRBV4-3 to TRBJ2-7; D possibly corresponds to TRBD1 (8 bases). The length of the CDR3 is 15 residues. Trimming took 4 bases from V and 0 from J, leaving 13 bases between them. Germline loops: CDR1 LGHNA, CDR2 YSLEER. CDR3 nucleotides: TGCGCCAGCAGCCCAGGGGGCGGGAGCTCCTACGAGCAGTACTTC. Its translation is CASSPGGGSSYEQYF.

This clone showed up just a few times. The chain recombines TRBV27 with TRBJ1-3; 7 nucleotides line up with TRBD1. V was pared by 2 bases and J by 4 bases, with 5 bases of the junction left unmatched. The CDR3 is 15 residues long. Germline V gene data show CDR1 as MNHEY and CDR2 as SMNVEV (reference sequence). CDR3 DNA sequence: TGTGCCAGCAGTTTAAGGGGGCGGAACGGAAACACCATATATTTT. It specifies CASSLRGRNGNTIYF.

This clone was seen only once. The chain recombines TRBV18 with TRBJ1-5; D possibly corresponds to TRBD1 (6 bases). CDR1 and CDR2 from the germline V gene are KGHSH and LQKENI. CDR3 length equals 17 residues. The V end lost 4 bases, the J end lost 0 bases, and 16 bases lay between the germline ends. The CDR3 sequence: CASSQAATGYSNQPQHF. The CDR3 DNA reads TGTGCCAGCTCACAGGCGGCAACAGGGTATAGCAATCAGCCCCAGCATTTT.

V usage is TRBV12-3 or TRBV12-4 and J usage is TRBJ1-1; D is ambiguous. CDR3 length equals 13 residues. The V and J ends lost 7 bases and 12 bases respectively, with 21 bases between them. For the CDR3, the DNA is TGTGCCAGCACCCCCTCCACCCCACGGCGGACTTTCTTT. Its translation is CASTPSTPRRTFF.

This clone was detected ten times or more. V usage is TRBV28 and J usage is TRBJ2-5, with 9 bases lining up with TRBD2. The CDR3 loop spans 16 amino acids. The germline V gene has CDR1 MDHEN and CDR2 SYDVKM. The junction had 11 bases not matched to a gene; V was cut back by 7 bases and J by 2 bases. CDR3 region: CASTQGLASIQETQYF. CDR3 in DNA: TGTGCCAGCACCCAGGGACTAGCCAGCATTCAAGAGACCCAGTACTTC.

The gene calls are TRBV4-1 and TRBJ2-7, with a possible D match to TRBD1 (6 bases). The germline CDR1 and CDR2 sequences are MGHRA and YSYEKL. V was cut by 2 bases and J by 5 bases, with 22 bases left in between. The CDR3 spans 17 residues. CDR3 region: CASSQTPVFRGTNEQYF. CDR3 nucleotides: TGCGCCAGCAGCCAAACTCCGGTTTTCAGGGGAACTAACGAGCAGTACTTC.

This sequence joins TRBV11-2 and TRBJ1-1; possible D gene TRBD1, 6 bases. Germline-derived CDR1 and CDR2 are SGHAT and FQNNGV. The ends were cut back, 5 bases at V and 8 bases at J, with 27 bases in the middle. The CDR3 extends over 17 amino acids. The CDR3 DNA reads as TGTGCCAGCAGCCAGACCCGCAGGGGCGCCCGTACTCCCGAAGCTTTCTTT. This gives the protein CASSQTRRGARTPEAFF.

The chain has TRBV5-4 and TRBJ1-1; 8 bases map to TRBD1. This CDR3 has 15 amino acids. Looked up from germline, CDR1 is SGHNT and CDR2 is YYREEE (reference sequence). The V and J ends lost 1 base and 1 base, in that order; junction bases with no gene match: 3. As DNA, the CDR3 is TGTGCCAGCAGCTTGCAGGGGGCGACGAACACTGAAGCTTTCTTT. Amino acids: CASSLQGATNTEAFF.

This chain links TRBV9 with TRBJ1-2, with D perhaps TRBD1 (5 bases). Per the germline V gene, CDR1 is SGDLS and CDR2 is YYNGEE. The V end lost 0 bases, the J end lost 6 bases, and 9 bases lay between the germline ends. There are 13 residues in the CDR3. The CDR3 coding sequence is TGTGCCAGCAGCGTAGCAGCAGGGAATGGCTACACCTTC. Protein: CASSVAAGNGYTF.